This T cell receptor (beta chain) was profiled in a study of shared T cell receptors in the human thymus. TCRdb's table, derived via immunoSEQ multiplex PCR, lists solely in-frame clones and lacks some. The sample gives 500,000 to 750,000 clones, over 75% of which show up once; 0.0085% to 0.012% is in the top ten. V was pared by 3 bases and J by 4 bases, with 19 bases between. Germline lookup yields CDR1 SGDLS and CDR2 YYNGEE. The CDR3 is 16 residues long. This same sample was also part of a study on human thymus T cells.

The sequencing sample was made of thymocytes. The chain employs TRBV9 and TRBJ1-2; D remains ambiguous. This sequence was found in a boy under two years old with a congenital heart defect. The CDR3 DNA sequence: TGTGCCAGCAGCGGGCCCCTAGGTGAAGGATCCTATGGCTACACCTTC. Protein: CASSGPLGEGSYGYTF.